The next 28 T cell receptor beta chains were all read from a single sample in a study of cytomegalovirus exposure and HLA in healthy donors. The table came from immunoSEQ multiplex PCR; TCRdb's copy has only in-frame clones and leaves some out. The table shows 150,000 to 200,000 clones, with roughly 88% occurring only once. The sample was PBMCs. The origin of the receptors is a woman between 18 and 30 years old in good health and CMV-seronegative.

J is TRBJ1-2 and V is TRBV4-2; 10 positions match TRBD1. The CDR3 sequence is 17 residues long. Per the germline V gene, CDR1 is LGHNA and CDR2 is YNFKEQ. The junction had 13 bases not matched to a gene; V was cut back by 1 base and J by 8 bases. The CDR3 DNA sequence: TGTGCCAGCAGCCAAGGGAGGACAGGGGGGTTTTTAGGCGGCTACACCTTC. Translation gives CASSQGRTGGFLGGYTF.

The chain combines TRBV25-1 with TRBJ2-3; no definite D call. Germline values: CDR1 MGHDK, CDR2 SYGVNS. This CDR3 region has 15 residues. V shed 0 bases and J shed 0 bases, with 7 bases lying between them. The CDR3 DNA is TGTGCCAGCAGTGAATATCCAGGAAGCACAGATACGCAGTATTTT. Translated: CASSEYPGSTDTQYF.

The V and J genes are TRBV6-5 and TRBJ2-1; D not certain. This CDR3 spans 13 amino acids. Trimming pared 4 bases from V and 5 bases from J, leaving 9 bases between. Germline-derived CDR1 and CDR2 are MNHEY and SVGAGI. This CDR3 is CASSSPYNNEQFF. In nucleotides, the CDR3 is TGTGCCAGCAGTTCCCCATACAACAATGAGCAGTTCTTC.

This chain uses TRBV7-2 with TRBJ2-7, with 8 bases fitting TRBD1. The CDR3 runs to 15 residues. CDR1 is SGHTA, CDR2 FQGNSA, per germline. V shed 3 bases, J shed 0 bases, and the junction held 4 bases outside the gene matches. CDR3: CASSFGTGRSYEQYF. The DNA for the CDR3 is TGTGCCAGCAGCTTCGGGACAGGCCGCTCCTACGAGCAGTACTTC.

CDR3: CASSSGVLDTNEKLFF. CDR3 sequence (DNA): TGTGCCAGCAGCTCAGGGGTTCTTGACACCAATGAAAAACTGTTTTTT. The chain recombines TRBV7-9 with TRBJ1-4; possible D gene TRBD1, 6 bases. The germline V and J ends were trimmed by 4 bases and 5 bases, with 17 bases remaining between them. Per the germline V gene, CDR1 is SEHNR and CDR2 is FQNEAQ (reference sequence). The CDR3 loop spans 16 amino acids.

The genes are TRBV6-5 and TRBJ1-1; maybe TRBD1 (6 bases). This CDR3 has 15 amino acids. Germline V gene lookup returns CDR1 MNHEY and CDR2 SVGAGI. The V gene lost 7 bases and the J gene lost 7 bases, with 22 bases spanning the gap. CDR3 in DNA: TGTGCCAGCACCTTCAGCCCGACAGGAGGTAGTGAAGCTTTCTTT. Its translation: CASTFSPTGGSEAFF.

J is TRBJ2-3 and V is TRBV7-8; 8 nucleotides agree with TRBD1. The CDR3 is 16 residues long. The germline gives CDR1 SGHVS, CDR2 FQNEAQ. The junction had 7 bases not matched to a gene; V was cut back by 5 bases and J by 0 bases. The CDR3 here is CASSSRTGLSTDTQYF. The DNA of the CDR3 is TGTGCCAGCAGCAGTCGGACAGGGCTGAGCACAGATACGCAGTATTTT.

The V and J genes are TRBV30 and TRBJ2-1, with D perhaps TRBD2 (6 bases). Trimming left V 8 bases short and J 6 bases short, with 20 bases between. The CDR3 has 14 residues. Germline values: CDR1 GTSNPN, CDR2 SVGIG (reference sequence). For the CDR3, the DNA is TGTGCCGCCAAGGCCTTGGGCGGGGCCAATGAGCAGTTCTTC. The encoded protein is CAAKALGGANEQFF.

The chain's CDR3 is CASYTGPDYGYTF. The CDR3 DNA sequence: TGTGCCAGCTACACAGGGCCAGACTATGGCTACACCTTC. The rearrangement links TRBV6-6 to TRBJ1-2, with a possible D match to TRBD1 (6 bases). Deletions cut 8 bases from V and 3 bases from J, with 13 bases between. Germline-derived CDR1 and CDR2 are MNHNY and SVGAGI (reference sequence). The CDR3 covers 13 residues.

The V gene is TRBV7-7, the J gene TRBJ2-5; 7 bases agree with TRBD2. Germline V CDR1 and CDR2: SSHAT, FNYEAQ (reference sequence). V lost 1 base to trimming and J lost 0 bases; unmatched junction nucleotides: 2. This CDR3 comprises 15 residues. For the CDR3, the DNA is TGTGCCAGCAGCTTAGGAGGGACTAACCAAGAGACCCAGTACTTC. This encodes CASSLGGTNQETQYF.

This rearrangement joins TRBV30 to TRBJ1-5; D not certain. V was pared by 2 bases and J by 9 bases, with 14 bases between. This CDR3 spans 13 amino acids. Germline CDR1 is GTSNPN and CDR2 is SVGIG (reference sequence). In DNA form, the CDR3 reads TGTGCCTGGAGTACAGAAAGAGGAGGGCCCCAGCATTTT. Amino acid sequence: CAWSTERGGPQHF.

The chain carries TRBV9 and TRBJ1-1; no clear D. Germline V CDR1 and CDR2: SGDLS, YYNGEE. V was clipped by 0 bases and J by 3 bases, with 15 bases between them. The CDR3 totals 16 residues. The CDR3 coding sequence is TGTGCCAGCAGCGTAGTATTGACGGGGAGGGACACTGAAGCTTTCTTT. Encoded protein: CASSVVLTGRDTEAFF.

The V and J genes are TRBV6-5 and TRBJ1-1; 7 positions match TRBD1. This CDR3 is 15 amino acids long. The junction had 7 bases not matched to a gene; V was cut back by 4 bases and J by 2 bases. Per the germline V gene, CDR1 is MNHEY and CDR2 is SVGAGI. The CDR3 loop reads CASSLGQELNTEAFF. In nucleotides, the CDR3 is TGTGCCAGCAGTTTAGGACAGGAGTTAAACACTGAAGCTTTCTTT.

This clone turned up a few times. The chain has TRBV5-4 and TRBJ2-7, with 10 bases identical to TRBD1. The CDR3 is 14 residues long. V trimming: 2 bases; J trimming: 3 bases; junction bases outside the gene matches: 2. The germline V gene has CDR1 SGHNT and CDR2 YYREEE (reference sequence). CDR3: CASSFRTGGYEQYF. CDR3 in DNA: TGTGCCAGCAGCTTTAGGACAGGGGGCTACGAGCAGTACTTC.

The chain couples TRBV7-2 to TRBJ1-5; TRBD1 might be the D (5 bases). CDR1 and CDR2 (germline): SGHTA, FQGNSA. This CDR3 is built from 15 residues. With 1 base removed from V and 0 bases from J, the gap between germline ends came to 7 bases. The CDR3: CASSLVGGSNQPQHF. The CDR3 DNA reads as TGTGCCAGCAGCTTAGTCGGGGGTAGCAATCAGCCCCAGCATTTT.

The chain combines TRBV7-9 with TRBJ1-4; 10 bases are a match to TRBD1. Per germline, CDR1 SEHNR and CDR2 FQNEAQ (reference sequence). The CDR3 runs 14 residues. V lost 5 bases, J lost 8 bases, and 5 bases stayed unmatched. The CDR3 reads CASSTGTGDEKLFF. The CDR3 nucleotides are TGTGCCAGCAGCACCGGGACAGGGGACGAAAAACTGTTTTTT.

This clone was seen a few times. The sample carries other DNA sequences with the same CDR3. The chain recombines TRBV6-5 with TRBJ2-3, with D tentatively TRBD2 (5 bases). The CDR3 covers 14 residues. The germline V and J ends were trimmed by 3 bases and 0 bases, with 7 bases remaining between them. Per germline, CDR1 MNHEY and CDR2 SVGAGI. CDR3 in DNA: TGTGCCAGCAGTTATCGGGGAAGCACAGATACGCAGTATTTT. This translates into CASSYRGSTDTQYF.

The chain couples TRBV10-1 to TRBJ2-7, with 10 positions matching TRBD1. V shed 4 bases and J 7 bases; nucleotides not matched to a gene: 10. CDR3 length: 15 residues. Looked up from germline, CDR1 is WNHNN and CDR2 is SYGVQD (reference sequence). CDR3 sequence: CASSGGGTGDEEQYF. The CDR3 coding sequence is TGCGCCAGCAGTGGGGGGGGGACAGGGGACGAAGAGCAGTACTTC.

The genes are TRBV5-4 and TRBJ2-5; weak D call: TRBD1 (5 bases). The ends were cut back, 1 base at V and 2 bases at J, with 9 bases in the middle. The CDR3 runs to 14 residues. Germline lookup yields CDR1 SGHNT and CDR2 YYREEE (reference sequence). The CDR3 here is CASSLPGAQETQYF. In DNA, the CDR3 is TGTGCCAGCAGCTTGCCTGGGGCTCAAGAGACCCAGTACTTC.

This CDR3 reads CASSKEPRDRGGYEQYF. The CDR3 DNA is TGTGCCAGCAGCAAAGAGCCCCGGGACAGGGGTGGGTACGAGCAGTACTTC. This chain uses TRBV21-1 with TRBJ2-7; the D call of TRBD1 is as the table states it, not checked on the DNA. TRBV21-1 is assigned pseudogene status. This CDR3 has 17 residues.

The chain recombines TRBV10-1 with TRBJ2-5; 8 bases agree with TRBD2. Germline CDR1 WNHNN, CDR2 SYGVQD (reference sequence). The CDR3 totals 16 residues. J lost 2 bases, V lost 8 bases, and 13 bases had no gene match. CDR3 in amino acids: CASGSGSDGWQETQYF. CDR3 in DNA: TGCGCCAGCGGAAGCGGGAGCGACGGGTGGCAAGAGACCCAGTACTTC.

The V call is TRBV5-5, the J call TRBJ1-2; TRBD1 matches at 9 bases. In germline, CDR1 is SGHKS, CDR2 YYEKEE (reference sequence). Trimming cost V 2 bases and J 5 bases; bases outside gene matches: 7. The CDR3 has 15 residues. The CDR3 region is CASSFVGDRVYGYTF. The CDR3 nucleotides are TGTGCCAGCAGCTTTGTTGGGGACAGGGTTTATGGCTACACCTTC.

The chain couples TRBV9 to TRBJ2-1, with D possibly matching TRBD1 (6 bases). V was shortened by 4 bases and J by 0 bases, with 11 bases between the two germline ends. Germline CDR1 reads SGDLS; CDR2 reads YYNGEE. CDR3 length: 15 amino acids. CDR3 protein: CASSFGQSSYNEQFF. For the CDR3, the DNA is TGTGCCAGCAGCTTTGGACAGAGCTCCTACAATGAGCAGTTCTTC.

The genes are TRBV5-1 and TRBJ1-4; D not resolved. The CDR3 contains 19 residues. V was trimmed by 0 bases and J by 0 bases, leaving 18 bases between them. Germline assignment: CDR1 SGHRS and CDR2 YFSETQ. The CDR3 DNA is TGCGCCAGCAGCTTGGACCCCGCAGCAAAGACACCAACTAATGAAAAACTGTTTTTT. Amino acid sequence: CASSLDPAAKTPTNEKLFF. Full variable domain (outside the CDR3, taken from reference TRBV5-1 and TRBJ1-4): KAGVTQTPRYLIKTRGQQVTLSCSPISGHRSVSWYQQTPGQGLQFLFEYFSETQRNKGNFPGRFSGRQFSNSRSEMNVSTLELGDSALYLCASSLDPAAKTPTNEKLFFGSGTQLSVL.

The genes are TRBV4-1 and TRBJ2-1; no definite D call. The CDR3 contains 16 residues. With 1 base removed from V and 0 bases from J, the gap between germline ends came to 10 bases. CDR1 and CDR2 from the germline V gene are MGHRA and YSYEKL. CDR3 coding DNA: TGCGCCAGCAGCCAAGGACTCTCCCGCTCCTACAATGAGCAGTTCTTC. The encoded protein is CASSQGLSRSYNEQFF.

This CDR3 is CASSMGGVKLNEQFF. CDR3 nucleotides: TGTGCCAGTAGTATGGGAGGGGTTAAGTTAAATGAGCAGTTCTTC. The gene calls are TRBV19 and TRBJ2-1; TRBD2 matches 7 bases. Germline V lookup: CDR1 LNHDA, CDR2 SQIVND (reference sequence). CDR3 length: 15 residues. V lost 3 bases and J lost 7; bases outside the gene matches: 9.

This clone was seen just once. The CDR3 here is CSVGTGEKTQYF. The DNA of the CDR3 is TGCAGCGTTGGGACAGGGGAAAAGACCCAGTACTTC. This chain uses TRBV29-1 with TRBJ2-5; 9 positions agree with TRBD1. The CDR3 is 12 amino acids. CDR1 is SQVTM and CDR2 is ANQGSEA in the germline V gene. V dropped 4 bases and J dropped 6; count of bases not matched to a gene: 3.

J is TRBJ2-7 and V is TRBV11-2, with D maybe TRBD2 (5 bases). Looked up from germline, CDR1 is SGHAT and CDR2 is FQNNGV. Trimming pared 3 bases from V and 2 bases from J, leaving 8 bases between. The CDR3 loop spans 13 amino acids. CDR3 bases: TGTGCCAGCAGCTTTTTCGGGACCTACGAGCAGTACTTC. Amino acids: CASSFFGTYEQYF.